The 25 T cell receptor beta chains below come from one sample, sequenced in a study of T cells after yellow fever vaccination. TCRdb independently ran MiXCR on the 5' RACE reads; one entry per CDR3 protein. Of 350,000 to 450,000 distinct CDR3 sequences in the sample, approximately 18% are singletons; the top ten hold about a sixth. Specimen: PBMCs, collected before the yellow fever booster vaccination. These receptors originate from a man between 18 and 29 years old who received the YFV17D yellow fever vaccine.

This clonotype occurred once. V and J are TRBV29-1 and TRBJ2-5; weak D call: TRBD1 (6 bases). V was cut by 5 bases and J by 3 bases, with 16 bases left in between. The germline gives CDR1 SQVTM, CDR2 ANQGSEA. This CDR3 has 14 amino acids. CDR3 DNA: TGCAGCGTTCCCCGCGGTAGGGGGAAAGAGACCCAGTACTTC. Its protein is CSVPRGRGKETQYF.

The chain combines TRBV20-1 with TRBJ2-1; D possibly corresponds to TRBD1 (6 bases). V lost 2 bases and J lost 14, with 16 bases in between. The V gene's germline CDR1 is DFQATT and CDR2 SNEGSKA (reference sequence). The CDR3 has 12 residues. CDR3 amino acids: CSARYRENLEFF. The CDR3 DNA reads TGCAGTGCTAGATACAGGGAAAACTTAGAGTTCTTC.

The rearrangement uses TRBV6-1 and TRBJ1-5; D gene unclear. Germline V gene lookup returns CDR1 MNHNS and CDR2 SASEGT. Trimming took off 3 bases at V and 6 bases at J, with 9 bases between the two ends. The CDR3 spans 13 residues. This CDR3 is CASSDMGVQPQHF. The CDR3 bases are TGTGCCAGCAGTGATATGGGCGTTCAGCCCCAGCATTTT.

This clonotype occurred a few times. V gene TRBV5-1 combines with J gene TRBJ1-5; D is undetermined. Germline lookup yields CDR1 SGHRS and CDR2 YFSETQ. V was clipped by 2 bases and J by 6 bases, with 9 bases between them. CDR3 length equals 13 residues. CDR3: CASSLDGRQPQHF. The DNA for the CDR3 is TGCGCCAGCAGCTTAGATGGTCGTCAGCCCCAGCATTTT.

This chain's CDR3 is CASSVLTGRAGETQYF. The CDR3 DNA sequence: TGTGCCAGCAGCGTCCTGACAGGGCGGGCTGGGGAGACCCAGTACTTC. The genes are TRBV7-2 and TRBJ2-5; 7 nucleotides align to TRBD1. The V segment lost 5 bases and the J segment 5 bases; nucleotides outside the gene matches: 14. CDR1 SGHTA and CDR2 FQGNSA come from the germline V gene. This CDR3 has 16 residues. Based on the CDR3 plus reference TRBV7-2 and TRBJ2-5, the full variable domain is GAGVSQSPSNKVTEKGKDVELRCDPISGHTALYWYRQSLGQGLEFLIYFQGNSAPDKSGLPSDRFSAERTGGSVSTLTIQRTQQEDSAVYLCASSVLTGRAGETQYFGPGTRLLVL.

This clonotype appeared many times. V usage is TRBV5-1 and J usage is TRBJ1-1; TRBD1 matches at 10 bases. CDR1 SGHRS and CDR2 YFSETQ come from the germline V gene. V shed 3 bases and J 5 bases; nucleotides not matched to a gene: 1. The CDR3 is 13 amino acids. As DNA, the CDR3 is TGCGCCAGCAGCTGGGGACAGGGGACTGAAGCTTTCTTT. Its translation is CASSWGQGTEAFF.

This clonotype came up a few times. V usage is TRBV12-3 or TRBV12-4 and J usage is TRBJ2-6; no clear D gene. V dropped 5 bases and J dropped 0 bases, with 11 bases sitting between them. The CDR3 covers 16 residues. The CDR3 bases are TGTGCCAGCAGTCTCTCCCGTAACTCTGGGGCCAACGTCCTGACTTTC. Protein: CASSLSRNSGANVLTF.

This clonotype has a handful of counts. This sequence joins TRBV7-8 and TRBJ2-1; TRBD2 matches 7 bases. J lost 8 bases, V lost 1 base, and 8 bases had no gene match. Germline V gene lookup returns CDR1 SGHVS and CDR2 FQNEAQ. This CDR3 contains 15 residues. CDR3 amino acids: CASSLDQRGIDEQFF. The CDR3 DNA reads as TGTGCCAGCAGCTTAGACCAGCGGGGTATCGATGAGCAGTTCTTC.

V is TRBV5-1 and J is TRBJ2-2; D is ambiguous. This CDR3 is 15 amino acids long. Trimming removed 3 bases at V and 1 base at J, with 10 bases between. Germline V CDR1 and CDR2: SGHRS, YFSETQ. The CDR3: CASSSGPGNTGELFF. DNA of the CDR3: TGCGCCAGCAGCTCTGGACCGGGGAACACCGGGGAGCTGTTTTTT.

This sequence joins TRBV7-3 and TRBJ2-2, with 12 nucleotides matching TRBD2. J was trimmed by 5 bases and V by 0 bases; bases with no gene match: 4. The CDR3 spans 17 residues. CDR1 SGHTA and CDR2 FQGTGA come from the germline V gene. The CDR3 DNA follows: TGTGCCAGCAGCTTAACCGTAGGACTAGCGGGGACCGGGGAGCTGTTTTTT. It yields the protein CASSLTVGLAGTGELFF.

The V and J genes are TRBV7-2 and TRBJ2-2, with TRBD1 as a possible D gene (5 bases). Germline values: CDR1 SGHTA, CDR2 FQGNSA. Trimming left V 3 bases short and J 0 bases short, with 11 bases between. The CDR3 has 16 residues. This CDR3 is CASSFRPGTNTGELFF. The CDR3 DNA sequence: TGTGCCAGCAGCTTTAGGCCAGGGACGAACACCGGGGAGCTGTTTTTT.

V and J are TRBV6-1 and TRBJ2-3; TRBD1 aligns across 7 bases. This CDR3 spans 15 amino acids. The germline V gene encodes CDR1 MNHNS and CDR2 SASEGT. V shed 7 bases, J shed 4 bases, and the junction held 11 bases outside the gene matches. DNA of the CDR3: TGTGCCAGCACCAGAGACAGGGACGGTGCAGATACGCAGTATTTT. Protein product: CASTRDRDGADTQYF.

The chain has TRBV15 and TRBJ2-5; D is possibly TRBD1 (6 bases). Germline V gives CDR1 LNHNV, CDR2 YYDKDF (reference sequence). The length of the CDR3 is 14 residues. The V end was cut by 0 bases, the J end by 7 bases, with 12 bases between. For the CDR3, the DNA is TGTGCCACCAGCAGAGAAGTGGTACAGGGGACCCAGTACTTC. Residues: CATSREVVQGTQYF.

The rearrangement joins TRBV19 to TRBJ1-1, with a possible D match to TRBD1 (5 bases). V was pared by 4 bases and J by 6 bases, with 12 bases between. Germline V gives CDR1 LNHDA, CDR2 SQIVND (reference sequence). The CDR3 covers 13 residues. As DNA, the CDR3 is TGTGCCAGTAGTAACGGGGGAGGCCCTGAAGCTTTCTTT. Translating it yields CASSNGGGPEAFF.

The genes are TRBV5-1 and TRBJ2-3, with 11 positions matching TRBD2. Losses at the gene ends were 2 bases for V and 7 bases for J; bases not matched to a gene: 6. Per the germline V gene, CDR1 is SGHRS and CDR2 is YFSETQ. The CDR3 runs 15 residues. CDR3 bases: TGCGCCAGCAGCTTTTCCCTAGCGGGGGGAAATACGCAGTATTTT. It codes for CASSFSLAGGNTQYF.

In this sample, this clonotype turned up a few times. J is TRBJ2-1 and V is TRBV20-1; D call uncertain. Germline values: CDR1 DFQATT, CDR2 SNEGSKA (reference sequence). This CDR3 has 14 residues. V was cut by 5 bases and J by 5 bases, with 16 bases left in between. CDR3: CSAATSLRNNEQFF. In DNA, the CDR3 is TGCAGTGCTGCCACGTCCCTGCGGAACAATGAGCAGTTCTTC.

This clonotype was detected only a few times. J is TRBJ2-2 and V is TRBV9; possibly TRBD1 for D (5 bases). From germline, CDR1 is SGDLS and CDR2 YYNGEE. The CDR3 is made up of 17 amino acids. Deletions cut 2 bases from V and 4 bases from J, with 18 bases between. Here the CDR3 reads CASSVSPPGKGTGELFF. The CDR3 DNA is TGTGCCAGCAGCGTTAGCCCCCCAGGGAAGGGCACCGGGGAGCTGTTTTTT. Looking up the rest from reference TRBV9 and TRBJ2-2 gives the full variable domain: DSGVTQTPKHLITATGQRVTLRCSPRSGDLSVYWYQQSLDQGLQFLIQYYNGEERAKGNILERFSAQQFPDLHSELNLSSLELGDSALYFCASSVSPPGKGTGELFFGEGSRLTVL.

The sample holds one count of this clonotype. The rearrangement uses TRBV9 and TRBJ1-2, with D maybe TRBD1 (5 bases). Germline values: CDR1 SGDLS, CDR2 YYNGEE. The length of the CDR3 is 15 residues. The ends were cut back, 8 bases at V and 1 base at J, with 18 bases in the middle. For the CDR3, the DNA is TGTGCCAGTACCTTGGCAGGGAGAAGTAACTATGGCTACACCTTC. Its protein is CASTLAGRSNYGYTF.

This clonotype has only a few counts. The rearrangement uses TRBV28 and TRBJ2-1; D possibly matches TRBD1 or TRBD2 (5 bases each). The CDR3 runs 13 residues. Germline V lookup: CDR1 MDHEN, CDR2 SYDVKM. The V gene lost 6 bases and the J gene lost 14 bases, with 20 bases spanning the gap. DNA of the CDR3: TGTGCCAGCAGCTGGGGACCTAGTAGCGAGAAGTTCTTC. Translating it yields CASSWGPSSEKFF.

The V call is TRBV4-3, the J call TRBJ1-1; D is unresolved. Germline V gene data show CDR1 as LGHNA and CDR2 as YSLEER. This CDR3 has 16 residues. V was pared by 0 bases and J by 6 bases, with 17 bases between. In nucleotides, the CDR3 is TGCGCCAGCAGCCAAGAGGGCTTCGGGCCTGGTTCTGAAGCTTTCTTT. Its translation: CASSQEGFGPGSEAFF.

This clonotype was detected only a few times. This chain links TRBV4-1 with TRBJ1-5; the D is unclear. In germline, CDR1 is MGHRA, CDR2 YSYEKL. V was pared by 0 bases and J by 0 bases, with 9 bases between. This CDR3 spans 16 amino acids. The CDR3 protein is CASSQDPEYSNQPQHF. The CDR3, as DNA: TGCGCCAGCAGCCAAGATCCCGAGTATAGCAATCAGCCCCAGCATTTT.

V usage is TRBV7-2 and J usage is TRBJ2-7; 8 bases are shared with TRBD1. The V and J ends lost 5 bases and 3 bases, in that order; junction bases with no gene match: 6. Germline-derived CDR1 and CDR2 are SGHTA and FQGNSA. The CDR3 covers 14 residues. CDR3 sequence reads: CASSTGGLNYEQYF. CDR3 coding DNA: TGTGCCAGCAGCACAGGGGGATTGAACTACGAGCAGTACTTC.

This clonotype was seen many times. The rearrangement uses TRBV5-1 and TRBJ1-1, with 10 bases aligning to TRBD1. The CDR3 is 13 amino acids. Germline lookup yields CDR1 SGHRS and CDR2 YFSETQ. The V gene end was trimmed by 8 bases and the J gene end by 1 base; junction bases not matched to a gene: 2. The CDR3 region has the DNA TGCGCCAGTAGACAGGGGGCGAACACTGAAGCTTTCTTT. Translation gives CASRQGANTEAFF.

The table lists this clonotype with a few counts. V and J are TRBV4-1 and TRBJ2-5, with a weak D call TRBD2 (6 bases). The germline CDR1 and CDR2 sequences are MGHRA and YSYEKL. CDR3 length equals 18 residues. With 1 base removed from V and 5 bases from J, the gap between germline ends came to 23 bases. The CDR3 DNA follows: TGCGCCAGCAGCCAAGGCCCCGTTATGGCGGGGTCAGGGGAGACCCAGTACTTC. Its translation: CASSQGPVMAGSGETQYF.

This clonotype was counted only a few times. The chain couples TRBV7-9 to TRBJ2-1, with 7 bases identical to TRBD1. This CDR3 region has 14 residues. The ends lost 4 bases at V and 5 bases at J; junction bases unmatched: 5. The V gene's germline CDR1 is SEHNR and CDR2 FQNEAQ (reference sequence). The CDR3 coding sequence is TGTGCCAGCAGCTCGGGGACAGTCAACAATGAGCAGTTCTTC. It specifies CASSSGTVNNEQFF. Drawing the rest from reference TRBV7-9 and TRBJ2-1, the complete variable domain is DTGVSQNPRHKITKRGQNVTFRCDPISEHNRLYWYRQTLGQGPEFLTYFQNEAQLEKSRLLSDRFSAERPKGSFSTLEIQRTEQGDSAMYLCASSSGTVNNEQFFGPGTRLTVL.